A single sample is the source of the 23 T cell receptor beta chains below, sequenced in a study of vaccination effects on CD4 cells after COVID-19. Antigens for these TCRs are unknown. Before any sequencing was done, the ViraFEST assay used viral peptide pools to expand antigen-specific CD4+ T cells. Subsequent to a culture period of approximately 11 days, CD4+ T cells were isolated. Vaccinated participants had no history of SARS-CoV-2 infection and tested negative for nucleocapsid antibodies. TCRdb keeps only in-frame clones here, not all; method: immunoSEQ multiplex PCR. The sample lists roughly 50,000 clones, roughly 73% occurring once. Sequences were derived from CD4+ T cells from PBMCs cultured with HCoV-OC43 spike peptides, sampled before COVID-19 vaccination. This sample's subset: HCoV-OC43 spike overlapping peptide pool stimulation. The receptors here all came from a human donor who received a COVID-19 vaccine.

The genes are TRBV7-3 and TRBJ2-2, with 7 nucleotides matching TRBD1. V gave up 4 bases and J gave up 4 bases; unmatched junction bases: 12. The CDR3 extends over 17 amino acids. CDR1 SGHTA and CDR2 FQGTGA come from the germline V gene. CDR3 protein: CASSSRPGTAFTGELFF. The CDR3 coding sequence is TGTGCCAGCAGCTCTCGTCCCGGGACAGCTTTCACCGGGGAGCTGTTTTTT.

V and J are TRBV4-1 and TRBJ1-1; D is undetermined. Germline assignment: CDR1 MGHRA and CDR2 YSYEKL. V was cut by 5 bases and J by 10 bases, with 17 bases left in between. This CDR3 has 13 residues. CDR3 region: CASSSVAERAAFF. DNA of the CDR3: TGCGCCAGCAGCTCGGTCGCGGAAAGGGCAGCTTTCTTT.

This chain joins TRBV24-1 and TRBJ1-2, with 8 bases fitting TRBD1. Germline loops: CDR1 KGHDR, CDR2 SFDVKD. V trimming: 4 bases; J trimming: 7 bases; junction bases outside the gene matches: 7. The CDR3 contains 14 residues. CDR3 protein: CATSDPAQGVGYTF. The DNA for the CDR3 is TGTGCCACCAGTGACCCGGCACAGGGGGTTGGCTACACCTTC.

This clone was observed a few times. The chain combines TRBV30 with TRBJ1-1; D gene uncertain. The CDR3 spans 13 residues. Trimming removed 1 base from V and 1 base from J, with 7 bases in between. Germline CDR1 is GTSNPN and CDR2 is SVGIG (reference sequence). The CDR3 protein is CAWSGHRNTEAFF. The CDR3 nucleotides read TGTGCCTGGAGTGGACACAGGAACACTGAAGCTTTCTTT.

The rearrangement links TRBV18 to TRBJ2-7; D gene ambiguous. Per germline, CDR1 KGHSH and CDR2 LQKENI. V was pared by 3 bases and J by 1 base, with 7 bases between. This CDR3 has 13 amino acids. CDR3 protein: CASSPTGSYEQYV. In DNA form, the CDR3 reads TGTGCCAGCTCACCCACCGGATCCTACGAGCAGTACGTC.

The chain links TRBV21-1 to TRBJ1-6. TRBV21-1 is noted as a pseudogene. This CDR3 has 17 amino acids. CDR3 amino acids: CASSKRVGGTANSPLHF. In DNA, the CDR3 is TGTGCCAGCAGCAAAAGGGTCGGGGGGACTGCTAATTCACCCCTCCACTTT.

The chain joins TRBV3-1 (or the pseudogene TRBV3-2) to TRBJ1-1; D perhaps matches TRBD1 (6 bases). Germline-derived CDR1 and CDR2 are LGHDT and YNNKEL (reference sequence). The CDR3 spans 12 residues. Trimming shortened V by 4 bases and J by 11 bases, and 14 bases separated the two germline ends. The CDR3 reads CASSLGGPLAFF. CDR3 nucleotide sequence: TGTGCCAGCAGCCTAGGGGGGCCTCTCGCTTTCTTT.

The CDR3 sequence: CASSWGGSLFF. The CDR3 coding sequence is TGTGCCAGCAGCTGGGGCGGGTCACTGTTTTTT. This chain connects TRBV12-3 or TRBV12-4 to TRBJ1-4; D perhaps matches TRBD1 (5 bases). This CDR3 contains 11 residues. V was pared by 6 bases and J by 13 bases, with 12 bases between.

The DNA for the CDR3 is TGTGCCAGCAGAACAGCTAACTATGGCTACACCTTC. Its translation: CASRTANYGYTF. The chain couples TRBV6-5 to TRBJ1-2; no definite D call. The CDR3 spans 12 residues. Germline-derived CDR1 and CDR2 are MNHEY and SVGAGI. V lost 6 bases, J lost 0 bases, and 5 bases lay in between.

The CDR3 loop is CASSYRGLATNEKLFF. The CDR3 DNA reads TGTGCCAGCAGTTACAGGGGTCTCGCAACTAATGAAAAACTGTTTTTT. The chain joins TRBV6-5 to TRBJ1-4; tentatively, D is TRBD1 (5 bases). Between the trimmed V and J ends, which lost 2 bases and 0 bases, there was a span of 10 bases. The CDR3 contains 16 residues. Germline V CDR1 and CDR2: MNHEY, SVGAGI.

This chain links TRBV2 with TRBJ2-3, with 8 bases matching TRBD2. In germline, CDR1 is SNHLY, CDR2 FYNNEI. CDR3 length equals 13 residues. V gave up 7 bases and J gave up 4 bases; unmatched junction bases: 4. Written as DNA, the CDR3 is TGTGCCAGCAACATCGGGGGGGCAGATACGCAGTATTTT. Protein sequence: CASNIGGADTQYF.

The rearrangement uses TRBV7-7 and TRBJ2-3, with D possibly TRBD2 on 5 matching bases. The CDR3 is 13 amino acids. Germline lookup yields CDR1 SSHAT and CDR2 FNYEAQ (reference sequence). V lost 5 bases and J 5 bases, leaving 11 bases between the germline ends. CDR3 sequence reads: CASSLDRGDTQYF. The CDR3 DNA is TGTGCCAGCAGCCTCGACCGGGGAGATACGCAGTATTTT. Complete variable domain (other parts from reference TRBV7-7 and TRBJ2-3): GAGVSQSPRYKVTKRGQDVTLRCDPISSHATLYWYQQALGQGPEFLTYFNYEAQPDKSGLPSDRFSAERPEGSISTLTIQRTEQRDSAMYRCASSLDRGDTQYFGPGTRLTVL.

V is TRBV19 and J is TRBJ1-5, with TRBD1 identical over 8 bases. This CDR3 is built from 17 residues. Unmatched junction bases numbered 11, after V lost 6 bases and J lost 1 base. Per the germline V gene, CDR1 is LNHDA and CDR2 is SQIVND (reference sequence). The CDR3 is CASRPGQALYSNQPQHF. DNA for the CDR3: TGTGCCAGTAGGCCGGGACAGGCCCTATACAGCAATCAGCCCCAGCATTTT.

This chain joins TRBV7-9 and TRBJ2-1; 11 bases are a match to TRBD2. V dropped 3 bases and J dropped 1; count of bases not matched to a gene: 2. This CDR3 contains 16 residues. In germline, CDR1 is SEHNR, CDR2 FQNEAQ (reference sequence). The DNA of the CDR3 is TGTGCCAGCAGCTTGAGACTAGCGGGGTCCTACAATGAGCAGTTCTTC. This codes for CASSLRLAGSYNEQFF.

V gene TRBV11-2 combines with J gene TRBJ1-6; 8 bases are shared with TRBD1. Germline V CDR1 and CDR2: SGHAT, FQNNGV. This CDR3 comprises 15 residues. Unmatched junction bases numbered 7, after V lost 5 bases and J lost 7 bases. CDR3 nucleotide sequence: TGTGCCAGCAGCGCGACGACAGGGGAAAATTCACCCCTCCACTTT. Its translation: CASSATTGENSPLHF.

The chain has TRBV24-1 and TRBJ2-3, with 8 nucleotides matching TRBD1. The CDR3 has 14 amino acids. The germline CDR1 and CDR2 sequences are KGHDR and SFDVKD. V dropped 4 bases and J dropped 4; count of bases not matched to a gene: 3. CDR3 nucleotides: TGTGCCACCAGTGACGCGACAGGGGCAGATACGCAGTATTTT. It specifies CATSDATGADTQYF.

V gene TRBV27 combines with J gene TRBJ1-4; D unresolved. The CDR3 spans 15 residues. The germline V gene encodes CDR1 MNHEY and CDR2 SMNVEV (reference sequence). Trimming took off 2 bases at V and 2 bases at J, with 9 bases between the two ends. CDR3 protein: CASSLNLATNEKLFF. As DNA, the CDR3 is TGTGCCAGCAGTTTAAACCTCGCGACTAATGAAAAACTGTTTTTT.

The CDR3 loop reads CASKETGVDYNEQFF. CDR3 nucleotides: TGTGCCAGTAAAGAGACAGGGGTGGACTACAATGAGCAGTTCTTC. The rearrangement uses TRBV19 and TRBJ2-1; 8 bases match TRBD1. Germline CDR1 is LNHDA and CDR2 is SQIVND (reference sequence). The CDR3 is 15 residues long. Germline trimming cut 7 bases from V and 3 bases from J; bases unmatched to any gene: 8.

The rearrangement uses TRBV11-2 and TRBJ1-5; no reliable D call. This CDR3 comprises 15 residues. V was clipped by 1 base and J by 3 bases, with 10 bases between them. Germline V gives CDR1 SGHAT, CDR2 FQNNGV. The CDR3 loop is CASSLVLGLNQPQHF. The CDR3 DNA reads TGTGCCAGCAGCTTAGTATTAGGACTCAATCAGCCCCAGCATTTT. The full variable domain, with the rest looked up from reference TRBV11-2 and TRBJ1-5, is EAGVAQSPRYKIIEKRQSVAFWCNPISGHATLYWYQQILGQGPKLLIQFQNNGVVDDSQLPKDRFSAERLKGVDSTLKIQPAKLEDSAVYLCASSLVLGLNQPQHFGDGTRLSIL.

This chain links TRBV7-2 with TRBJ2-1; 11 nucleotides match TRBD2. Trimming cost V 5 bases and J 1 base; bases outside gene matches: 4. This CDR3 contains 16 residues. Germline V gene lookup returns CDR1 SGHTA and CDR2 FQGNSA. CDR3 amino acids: CASSAGLAVSYNEQFF. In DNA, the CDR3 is TGTGCCAGCAGCGCGGGACTAGCGGTATCCTACAATGAGCAGTTCTTC.

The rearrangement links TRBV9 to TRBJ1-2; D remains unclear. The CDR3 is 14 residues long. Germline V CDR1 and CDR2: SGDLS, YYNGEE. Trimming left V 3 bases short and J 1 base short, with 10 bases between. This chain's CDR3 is CASSARTYNYGYTF. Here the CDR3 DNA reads TGTGCCAGCAGCGCAAGGACTTATAACTATGGCTACACCTTC.

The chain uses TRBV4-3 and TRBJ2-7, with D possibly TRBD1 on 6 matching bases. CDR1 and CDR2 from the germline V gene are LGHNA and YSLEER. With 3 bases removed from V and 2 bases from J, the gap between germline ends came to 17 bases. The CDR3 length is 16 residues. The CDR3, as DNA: TGCGCCAGCAGCCAGAAAGGGGCAGGGGTAACCTACGAGCAGTACGTC. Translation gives CASSQKGAGVTYEQYV.

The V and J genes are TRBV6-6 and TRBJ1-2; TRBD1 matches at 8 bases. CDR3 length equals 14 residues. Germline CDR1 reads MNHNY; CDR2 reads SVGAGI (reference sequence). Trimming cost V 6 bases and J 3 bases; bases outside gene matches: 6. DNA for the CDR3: TGTGCCAGCAGCCGGACAGGGACCGACTATGGCTACACCTTC. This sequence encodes CASSRTGTDYGYTF.